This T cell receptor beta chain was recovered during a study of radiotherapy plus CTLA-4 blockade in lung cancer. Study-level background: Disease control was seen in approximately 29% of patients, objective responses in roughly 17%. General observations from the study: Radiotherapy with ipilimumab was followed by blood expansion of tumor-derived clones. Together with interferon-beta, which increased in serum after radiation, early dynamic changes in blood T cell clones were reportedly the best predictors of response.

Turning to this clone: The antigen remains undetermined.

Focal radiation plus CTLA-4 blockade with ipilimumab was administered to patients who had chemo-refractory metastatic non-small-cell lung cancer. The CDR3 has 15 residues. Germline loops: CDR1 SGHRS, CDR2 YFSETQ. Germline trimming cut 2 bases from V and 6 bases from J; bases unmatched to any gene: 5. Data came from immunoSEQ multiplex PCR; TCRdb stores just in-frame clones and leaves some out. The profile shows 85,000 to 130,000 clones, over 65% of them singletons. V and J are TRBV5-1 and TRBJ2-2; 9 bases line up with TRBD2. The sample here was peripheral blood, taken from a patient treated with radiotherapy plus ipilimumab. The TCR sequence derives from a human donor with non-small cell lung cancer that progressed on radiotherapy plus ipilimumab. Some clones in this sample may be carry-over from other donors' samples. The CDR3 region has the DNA TGCGCCAGCAGCTTCAGCGGGGGGTTCGCCGGGGAGCTGTTTTTT. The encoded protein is CASSFSGGFAGELFF.